Sequencing of this T cell receptor beta chain was carried out in a study of blood T cell repertoires in COVID-19 (TCRdb year 2020). Regarding the complete study: The collaborator samples originated in the United States, Italy and Spain and spanned the acute and convalescent phases of COVID-19. Samples came from the ongoing ImmuneRACE study (first 160 participants) plus 1,254 subjects from 6 global collaborators. The prospective study material was composed of cDNA or gDNA derived from T cells, B-cell-depleted T cells, or PBMCs. Where HLA class I and class II types were available, the types were taken from metadata supplied by the sample provider, not from assay-based typing. The dataset comprised deeply sampled blood TCRbeta repertoires from subjects exposed to, actively infected with, or recovered from COVID-19. The repertoires were made available in a free public database intended to serve as a resource for research on the immune response to SARS-CoV-2. Sample metadata almost always included a de-identified subject ID, COVID-19 status, age in years and sex. Paper-wide results and their limitations: Clinical and demographic metadata were provided uncurated, with the amount varying by source and participant.

The germline V gene supplies CDR1 SGHTA and CDR2 FQGNSA. Its CDR3 holds 14 amino acids, cysteine through phenylalanine. Just CDR3 DNA is preserved here, 42 bases in frame from base 1. The germline ends are 9 bases apart after V is trimmed by 5 bases and J by 4 bases. Participants in the prospective study were enrolled through a virtual design, were aged 18 to 89 years, and lived in under 25 United States geographic areas. Cohort assignment in the prospective study relied on participant-reported clinical history from a screening survey and a study questionnaire. ImmuneRACE Cohort 3 recovered participants were defined by two consecutive negative NP/OP PCR tests, healthcare professional clearance, or symptom resolution. Mobile phlebotomists in the prospective study collected whole blood, serum and a nasopharyngeal or oropharyngeal swab from every participant. Over a roughly 2-month period, participants in the prospective study had the option of providing additional blood draws and questionnaires. Prospective study blood samples were shipped either frozen or at room temperature before DNA extraction.

As for this clone: Its antigen specificity is not known. Base quality data are lacking; no much larger clone is found one base away.

TCRbeta CDR3 regions were amplified from genomic DNA using the immunoSEQ Assay, a bias-controlled multiplex PCR. In the paper's pipeline: Within the assay, amplification of reference gene primers was used to estimate how many nucleated cells each sample contained. To quantify the absolute abundance of each unique TCRbeta CDR3 rearrangement, sequence reads were collapsed and filtered. For each sample, productive Simpson clonality was calculated as the square root of Simpson's diversity index across productive rearrangements. TCRdb carries this immuneACCESS record with in-frame sequences only. Its versions omit some clonotypes, under half of them owing to an unresolved V gene in the studies checked, with the rest unexplained. The DNA was the basis for D and trimming; V, J and clone size are from that table. The sample profile shows about 240,000 clones; roughly 89% of them were found once. The ten biggest clones cover approximately 4.2% of the sample.

The chain couples TRBV7-2 to TRBJ1-6; 5 matching bases give a weak D call of TRBD1. The TCR was taken from a woman under 40 who had recovered from COVID-19. The sequencing input was PBMCs or T cells enriched from blood (not recorded which). The bases are TGTGCCAGCAGCCAGACAGCTTATAATTCACCCCTCCACTTT. This gives the protein CASSQTAYNSPLHF.